These 10 T cell receptor beta chains originate from one sample sequenced in a study of cytomegalovirus exposure and HLA in healthy donors. The study ran its PCR with 60 Vbeta and 13 Jbeta primers. Sequenced by immunoSEQ multiplex PCR; TCRdb stores in-frame clones only, minus some. Seen here are about 150,000 clones, 50% to 75% observed once, and the top ten hold roughly 7%. Input material: PBMCs. Receptors were obtained from a woman aged 55-75 years in good health and CMV-seropositive.

V usage is TRBV28 and J usage is TRBJ2-2; TRBD2 matches 8 bases. CDR3 length equals 16 residues. Trimming cost V 8 bases and J 3 bases; bases outside gene matches: 11. Germline CDR1 is MDHEN and CDR2 is SYDVKM. CDR3 nucleotides: TGTGCCAGCTTCCGGAGAGCGGGGGCGGACACCGGGGAGCTGTTTTTT. This translates into CASFRRAGADTGELFF.

The gene calls are TRBV7-3 and TRBJ1-1; no clear D gene. This CDR3 is built from 14 residues. Germline CDR1 SGHTA, CDR2 FQGTGA. Trimming shortened V by 4 bases and J by 0 bases, and 9 bases separated the two germline ends. As DNA, the CDR3 is TGTGCCAGCAGCTCCGACACCATGAACACTGAAGCTTTCTTT. Translating it yields CASSSDTMNTEAFF.

The rearrangement links TRBV28 to TRBJ1-2; 10 positions agree with TRBD1. This CDR3 has 14 amino acids. Germline V gene sequence: CDR1 MDHEN, CDR2 SYDVKM. J was trimmed by 7 bases and V by 5 bases; bases with no gene match: 7. In DNA, the CDR3 is TGTGCCAGCAGTAAGTCCCGGGACAGGGGTGGCTACACCTTC. This gives the protein CASSKSRDRGGYTF.

J is TRBJ2-3 and V is TRBV6-5; 7 bases fit TRBD2. Per germline, CDR1 MNHEY and CDR2 SVGAGI. CDR3 length equals 15 residues. Unmatched junction bases numbered 7, after V lost 6 bases and J lost 1 base. CDR3: CASSRNAGGTDTQYF. For the CDR3, the DNA is TGTGCCAGCAGCCGGAACGCGGGAGGCACAGATACGCAGTATTTT.

The J gene is TRBJ2-7, the V gene TRBV7-9; the D gene is possibly TRBD2 (6 bases). V was shortened by 8 bases and J by 11 bases, with 22 bases between the two germline ends. This CDR3 comprises 13 residues. Looked up from germline, CDR1 is SEHNR and CDR2 is FQNEAQ (reference sequence). CDR3 sequence: CASAGTGSLWKYF. The CDR3, as DNA: TGTGCCAGCGCCGGGACTGGATCTTTGTGGAAGTACTTC.

The genes are TRBV19 and TRBJ2-1; D is ambiguous. The CDR3 extends over 11 amino acids. V lost 8 bases to trimming and J lost 7 bases, with 9 bases between them. Germline V gene lookup returns CDR1 LNHDA and CDR2 SQIVND (reference sequence). Here the CDR3 DNA reads TGTGCCAGTGTCCGAGGTAATGAGCAGTTCTTC. It translates to CASVRGNEQFF.

This clone was found a few times. This CDR3 reads CASSQTGTGNYEQYF. DNA for the CDR3: TGCGCCAGCAGCCAAACGGGGACAGGGAACTACGAGCAGTACTTC. The chain combines TRBV4-1 with TRBJ2-7; 9 bases line up with TRBD1. From germline, CDR1 is MGHRA and CDR2 YSYEKL. The CDR3 runs 15 residues. V was clipped by 2 bases and J by 3 bases; unmatched bases: 5.

The chain employs TRBV28 and TRBJ2-5; TRBD2 is a possible D gene (5 bases). The DNA end is more similar to TRBJ2-7, so the J call may be wrong. From germline, CDR1 is MDHEN and CDR2 SYDVKM. The CDR3 has 13 residues. The CDR3 spells CASSLTSSREQYF. CDR3 nucleotide sequence: TGTGCCAGCAGTTTAACTAGTAGTCGCGAGCAGTACTTC.

A note on this clone: The identical CDR3 is also encoded by other nucleotide sequences in the sample. This CDR3 reads CAISSRYEQYF. In DNA, the CDR3 is TGTGCCATCAGTAGCCGGTACGAGCAGTACTTC. The chain is built from TRBV10-3 and TRBJ2-7; no reliable D call. CDR3 length: 11 amino acids. Germline V gene lookup returns CDR1 ENHRY and CDR2 SYGVKD. V was pared by 5 bases and J by 4 bases, with 6 bases between.

This clone was recorded a few times. V and J are TRBV6-1 and TRBJ1-5; unclear D gene. CDR1 and CDR2 from the germline V gene are MNHNS and SASEGT. The ends were cut back, 5 bases at V and 1 base at J, with 6 bases in the middle. The CDR3 loop spans 13 amino acids. This CDR3 is CASSIVSNQPQHF. Written as DNA, the CDR3 is TGTGCCAGCAGTATAGTAAGCAATCAGCCCCAGCATTTT.